This T cell receptor (beta chain) was retrieved from a study of blood T cells in healthy people across ages (dated by TCRdb to the mid-2010s). A note on the overall study: Template switching captured roughly one uniquely barcoded TCR beta cDNA molecule per two T cells in model experiments. To track age-related changes in TCR beta repertoire diversity, the study relied on deep sequencing normalized with unique cDNA molecular identifiers. The donors were split into four age groups: young (average roughly 15 years), middle-aged (about 40), aged (more than 55) and long-lived (approximately 80). The study analyzed two additional independent replicas of 1 million unique cDNA reads from the same blood draw for two donors, one aged 18 to 30 and one aged 80 or older. What the research found in general, with its limitations: As age increased, observed TCR beta diversity per million T cells dropped in a roughly linear way, and a significant reduction was already evident by age 40. Total diversity estimates from one million sequenced T cells were considered lower bounds and underestimates. Conclusive comparison of naive and antigen-experienced compartments was prevented by the profiling of bulk unsorted PBMCs. There was a strong correlation between observed TCR beta diversity and the percentage of naive T cells measured by flow cytometry. Compared with the aged group, more naive CD4+ T cells, fewer expanded clones and increased TCR diversity were shown by the long-lived group, suggesting age selection. The CMV infection status of donors was not known, potentially confounding age-related changes in expanded clonotypes.

With respect to this clonotype: No cognate antigen has been identified for it. Base-call qualities are not available, and no considerably larger clone is one nucleotide away.

Receptor amplification or capture employed 5' RACE. The listed sequencing device is Illumina HiSeq 2500. A second 7 to 11 cycle PCR used a sample-barcoded 5' primer and a J-beta primer mix. Each TCR beta cDNA molecule received a unique molecular identifier from a template-switch 5' adaptor carrying 12 random nucleotides. Each sample yielded at least 2.5 million CDR3-containing paired-end reads. First-strand cDNA synthesis was performed from all RNA using the Mint cDNA synthesis kit, with priming by a TRBC-specific oligonucleotide. After uracil-DNA glycosylase treatment, a first 18-cycle PCR used universal primers M1SS and BC2_uni_R on all cDNA. In the original analysis: Normalization of each sample was performed by random selection of 1 million high-quality reads, each carrying a distinct molecular identifier. Instead of being binned into consensus sequences, reads that shared molecular identifiers were thrown out. CDR3 identification, clonotype clustering and error correction used MiTCR with a Q25 quality threshold and the strictest error-elimination algorithm. A nonparametric unseen species model with Euler transformation was used to estimate lower-bound total TCR beta diversity. The raw public reads went through TCRdb reprocessing: fastp at Q25, MiXCR clone calling, in-frame beta chains kept. Entries are consolidated by CDR3 protein sequence, retaining the most common genes and DNA. Here the V and J calls rest on TCRdb's processing, not on the authors' analysis. The sample profile shows over 450,000 distinct CDR3 sequences; around 24% of them were found once. The ten most abundant clones make up approximately 8.7% of the sample.

From the cysteine through the phenylalanine, the CDR3 covers 14 amino acids. The DNA shown is the 42-base CDR3, in frame from base 1. V and J are truncated by 2 bases and 3 bases respectively, leaving an intervening sequence of 11 bases. Taken from the germline V gene, the CDR1 and CDR2 loops are MGHRA and YSYEKL. The roughly 42 donors, aged about 6 to 95 years, were systemically healthy Caucasian individuals from Russia. Each donor gave about 9.7 milliliters of peripheral blood, drawn into EDTA-treated Vacutainer tubes. Ficoll-Paque density-gradient centrifugation was used to isolate PBMCs, with at least 7 million per sample. Trizol reagent was used to extract total RNA from the PBMCs, yielding at least 6 micrograms per sample. The percentages of naive CD45RAhigh/CD27high T cells were determined by flow cytometry on a PBMC aliquot from every donor. The same sample was also used in a study of T cells of mothers and their children. Reported in the second study: The donors were nine systemically healthy Caucasian individuals, made up of three mothers and their six children. cDNA synthesis consumed the entire amount of extracted RNA, loaded at 1.5 ug RNA in each 15 ul reaction. In the second PCR, the M1S primer added sample barcodes and 2-4 random nucleotides. Over 9 million TCR beta CDR3 reads were obtained for each mother, and 2.7 million or so reads were obtained for each child. In both related and unrelated pairs, thymic selection shapes the output of TCR recombination in a similar way, with inherited differences having only a minor effect. Normalized repertoire overlap was always slightly but never significantly higher in related than unrelated mother-child pairs. No persistent microchimeric T cell clones were detected, at a sensitivity of approximately 100 clones per million clonotypes. The study used deep NGS to compare TCR beta repertoires of mothers and children, seeking features distinguishing related mother-child pairs from unrelated individuals. Mothers averaged about 40 +/- 4 years of age and children averaged approximately 11 +/- 4 years. After adapters were ligated using NEBNext reagents, the libraries underwent 100+100 nt paired-end sequencing on an Illumina HiSeq 2000. To prevent cross-contamination, the mother and child libraries were prepared one month apart and sequenced in separate runs. Between about 500,000 and 2,100,000 distinct TCR beta clonotypes were identified per donor. Naive TCR beta clonotypes were estimated from low-frequency clonotypes matched to each donor's FACS-determined naive share, without sorting.

This chain joins TRBV4-1 to TRBJ2-7; no D gene call is confident. The clonotype comes from a boy aged 5 to 17 in good health. Material: blood. Here is the DNA: TGCGCCAGCAGCCAACCCGGACGGATCTACGAGCAGTACTTC. It encodes CASSQPGRIYEQYF.